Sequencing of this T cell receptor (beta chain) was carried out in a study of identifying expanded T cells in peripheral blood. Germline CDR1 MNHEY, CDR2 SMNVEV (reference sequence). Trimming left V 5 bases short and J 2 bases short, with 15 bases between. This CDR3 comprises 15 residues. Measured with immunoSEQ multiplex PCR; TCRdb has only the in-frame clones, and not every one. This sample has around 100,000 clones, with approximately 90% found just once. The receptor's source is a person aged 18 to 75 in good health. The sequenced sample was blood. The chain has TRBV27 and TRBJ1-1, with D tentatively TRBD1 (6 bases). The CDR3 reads CASSRRGHRNTEAFF. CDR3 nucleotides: TGTGCCAGCAGTCGGCGGGGACACAGAAACACTGAAGCTTTCTTT.